The next 14 T cell receptor beta chains were all read from a single sample in a study of T cell therapy after organ transplantation. The protocol was immunoSEQ multiplex PCR, while the TCRdb copy is restricted to in-frame clones and leaves out a portion. The data hold 45,000 to 60,000 clones, with about 95% observed a single time. Their antigens are not known. Sequences were derived from CD8+ T cells from blood, sampled before autologous CMV-specific T cell therapy. The receptor set was obtained from a human patient who had received a solid organ transplant and had CMV disease.

This chain links TRBV20-1 with TRBJ2-1; D is undetermined. V lost 4 bases and J lost 3, with 4 bases in between. The CDR3 totals 11 residues. Per germline, CDR1 DFQATT and CDR2 SNEGSKA (reference sequence). In nucleotides, the CDR3 is TGCAGTGCTAACCACTACAATGAGCAGTTCTTC. Its protein is CSANHYNEQFF.

V and J are TRBV12-5 and TRBJ1-5; D call uncertain. The CDR3 spans 14 residues. Trimming shortened V by 2 bases and J by 2 bases, and 7 bases separated the two germline ends. The germline V gene encodes CDR1 LGHNT and CDR2 FRNRAP. The CDR3 reads CASGLFRGNQPQHF. The CDR3 DNA reads as TGTGCTAGTGGTTTGTTCCGCGGCAATCAGCCCCAGCATTTT.

This chain joins TRBV7-9 and TRBJ2-3; TRBD2 aligns across 7 bases. With 6 bases clipped from V and 0 bases from J, the junction kept 3 bases outside the gene matches. This CDR3 is 14 amino acids long. The germline V gene has CDR1 SEHNR and CDR2 FQNEAQ (reference sequence). The CDR3: CASSKRGSTDTQYF. The CDR3 coding sequence is TGTGCCAGCAGTAAGCGGGGCAGCACAGATACGCAGTATTTT. The variable domain in full, with the rest retrieved from reference TRBV7-9 and TRBJ2-3, is DTGVSQNPRHKITKRGQNVTFRCDPISEHNRLYWYRQTLGQGPEFLTYFQNEAQLEKSRLLSDRFSAERPKGSFSTLEIQRTEQGDSAMYLCASSKRGSTDTQYFGPGTRLTVL.

In this sample, this clone turned up once. The chain carries TRBV27 and TRBJ2-3, with D unclear. The CDR3 extends over 13 amino acids. Trimming shortened V by 0 bases and J by 2 bases, and 3 bases separated the two germline ends. The germline CDR1 and CDR2 sequences are MNHEY and SMNVEV (reference sequence). The CDR3 sequence is CASSLSYTDTQYF. As DNA, the CDR3 is TGTGCCAGCAGTTTATCATACACAGATACGCAGTATTTT.

Note on this clone: This sample includes further DNA sequences coding for the same CDR3. The chain has TRBV5-8 and TRBJ1-5; maybe TRBD1 (5 bases). Trimming cost V 4 bases and J 0 bases, with 11 bases left between them. Germline assignment: CDR1 SGHTS and CDR2 YDEGEE. The CDR3 extends over 15 amino acids. The CDR3: CASSIQGYSNQPQHF. As DNA, the CDR3 is TGTGCCAGCAGCATTCAGGGATATAGCAATCAGCCCCAGCATTTT.

The chain has TRBV15 and TRBJ1-2, with D maybe TRBD1 (6 bases). Trimming removed 0 bases from V and 0 bases from J, with 14 bases in between. The germline gives CDR1 LNHNV, CDR2 YYDKDF (reference sequence). The CDR3 totals 17 residues. The CDR3 sequence: CATSRDTSRGSNYGYTF. For the CDR3, the DNA is TGTGCCACCAGCAGAGATACATCCAGGGGTTCTAACTATGGCTACACCTTC.

The CDR3 DNA follows: TGCAGCGTTGAAGAAAGACAGGGGGCCCTCGTCTACGAGCAGTACTTC. Translated, it gives CSVEERQGALVYEQYF. This chain connects TRBV29-1 to TRBJ2-7; TRBD1 aligns across 10 bases. V shed 0 bases, J shed 3 bases, and the junction held 8 bases outside the gene matches. The CDR3 length is 16 residues. Germline CDR1 reads SQVTM; CDR2 reads ANQGSEA.

The chain uses TRBV4-2 and TRBJ2-7; a possible D gene is TRBD2 (5 bases). CDR3 length: 15 residues. The germline gives CDR1 LGHNA, CDR2 YNFKEQ. Deletions cut 0 bases from V and 3 bases from J, with 12 bases between. CDR3 nucleotides: TGTGCCAGCAGCCAAGATAGTAGCGTGGGCTACGAGCAGTACTTC. It specifies CASSQDSSVGYEQYF.

Only a few counts were recorded for this clone. J is TRBJ2-7 and V is TRBV10-3; D gene uncertain. Trimming left V 2 bases short and J 1 base short, with 6 bases between. This CDR3 is 13 amino acids long. CDR1 and CDR2 (germline): ENHRY, SYGVKD. The CDR3 DNA is TGTGCCATCAGTGAGCGCGGTTCCTACGAGCAGTACTTC. It specifies CAISERGSYEQYF.

V usage is TRBV11-2 and J usage is TRBJ2-1; D is unresolved. This CDR3 region has 11 residues. From germline, CDR1 is SGHAT and CDR2 FQNNGV. The germline V and J ends were trimmed by 4 bases and 9 bases, with 7 bases remaining between them. CDR3 sequence reads: CASSSHSEQFF. CDR3 nucleotide sequence: TGTGCCAGCAGCTCACACAGTGAGCAGTTCTTC.

The V and J genes are TRBV5-6 and TRBJ1-3; 11 bases match TRBD1. The CDR3 sequence is 16 residues long. Germline trimming cut 4 bases from V and 2 bases from J; bases unmatched to any gene: 5. Germline CDR1 and CDR2: SGHDT and YYEEEE. The DNA of the CDR3 is TGTGCCAGCAGCATCGGGACAGGGGGACCTGGAAACACCATATATTTT. Its translation is CASSIGTGGPGNTIYF.

J is TRBJ1-1 and V is TRBV27; 9 bases line up with TRBD1. This CDR3 has 13 residues. V gave up 2 bases and J gave up 5 bases; unmatched junction bases: 0. Germline V CDR1 and CDR2: MNHEY, SMNVEV (reference sequence). The CDR3 DNA is TGTGCCAGCAGTTTAGACAGGGGGACTGAAGCTTTCTTT. It specifies CASSLDRGTEAFF.

V is TRBV21-1 and J is TRBJ2-1; the listed D gene, TRBD2, was not tested against the DNA. TRBV21-1 is a documented pseudogene. The CDR3 runs to 14 residues. The CDR3, as DNA: TGTGCCAGCAGCAACCCGGAGTCCTACAATGAGCAGTTCTTC. Protein product: CASSNPESYNEQFF.

This clone turned up a few times. This chain connects TRBV4-2 to TRBJ2-7, with D possibly TRBD1 on 6 matching bases. Trimming took 4 bases from V and 1 from J, leaving 17 bases between them. The CDR3 is 16 residues long. The germline gives CDR1 LGHNA, CDR2 YNFKEQ. The DNA of the CDR3 is TGTGCCAGCAGCCCCGTGGGGACAAGTCATTCCTACGAGCAGTACTTC. It yields the protein CASSPVGTSHSYEQYF.